The 4 T cell receptor beta chains presented below share a single source sample, sequenced in a study of shared clonotypes between healthy human individuals. The repertoire was sequenced with immunoSEQ multiplex PCR; TCRdb's copy has only in-frame clones and lacks some. The profile shows 2.3 million or so clones, 90% to 95% of them singletons. Source material: naive CD4+ T cells from PBMCs. Subset described: CD45RA+ positively selected. The receptors derive from a man between 18 and 35 years old in good health. Some clones in this sample may be carry-over from other donors' samples.

This chain connects TRBV7-9 to TRBJ2-1; D perhaps matches TRBD2 (5 bases). The germline V and J ends were trimmed by 4 bases and 3 bases, with 19 bases remaining between them. This CDR3 is built from 17 residues. Per the germline V gene, CDR1 is SEHNR and CDR2 is FQNEAQ (reference sequence). The DNA for the CDR3 is TGTGCCAGCAGCTCCCCCGGGGAACAGCCGTTCTACAATGAGCAGTTCTTC. Protein sequence: CASSSPGEQPFYNEQFF. Combining the CDR3 with reference TRBV7-9 and TRBJ2-1 gives the whole variable domain DTGVSQNPRHKITKRGQNVTFRCDPISEHNRLYWYRQTLGQGPEFLTYFQNEAQLEKSRLLSDRFSAERPKGSFSTLEIQRTEQGDSAMYLCASSSPGEQPFYNEQFFGPGTRLTVL.

The chain carries TRBV28 and TRBJ1-5, with D hard to call. CDR3 length: 16 amino acids. From germline, CDR1 is MDHEN and CDR2 SYDVKM. Trimming cost V 3 bases and J 2 bases, with 14 bases left between them. The CDR3 loop reads CASSFIVGSGNQPQHF. CDR3 DNA: TGTGCCAGCAGTTTTATTGTGGGGTCGGGCAATCAGCCCCAGCATTTT.

The V call is TRBV2, the J call TRBJ1-5, with a tentative D call TRBD1 (5 bases). The CDR3 covers 17 residues. The germline V and J ends were trimmed by 0 bases and 6 bases, with 18 bases remaining between them. In germline, CDR1 is SNHLY, CDR2 FYNNEI. This CDR3 reads CASSEAGTGGVGQPQHF. CDR3 sequence (DNA): TGTGCCAGCAGTGAAGCCGGGACCGGGGGGGTCGGTCAGCCCCAGCATTTT.

V and J are TRBV10-3 and TRBJ1-1; 8 bases match TRBD1. The junction had 12 bases not matched to a gene; V was cut back by 2 bases and J by 10 bases. CDR3 length: 15 residues. Germline CDR1 ENHRY, CDR2 SYGVKD. The CDR3 sequence is CAISEGTGGRLGAFF. CDR3 DNA: TGTGCCATCAGTGAGGGTACAGGGGGTAGGTTGGGAGCTTTCTTT.